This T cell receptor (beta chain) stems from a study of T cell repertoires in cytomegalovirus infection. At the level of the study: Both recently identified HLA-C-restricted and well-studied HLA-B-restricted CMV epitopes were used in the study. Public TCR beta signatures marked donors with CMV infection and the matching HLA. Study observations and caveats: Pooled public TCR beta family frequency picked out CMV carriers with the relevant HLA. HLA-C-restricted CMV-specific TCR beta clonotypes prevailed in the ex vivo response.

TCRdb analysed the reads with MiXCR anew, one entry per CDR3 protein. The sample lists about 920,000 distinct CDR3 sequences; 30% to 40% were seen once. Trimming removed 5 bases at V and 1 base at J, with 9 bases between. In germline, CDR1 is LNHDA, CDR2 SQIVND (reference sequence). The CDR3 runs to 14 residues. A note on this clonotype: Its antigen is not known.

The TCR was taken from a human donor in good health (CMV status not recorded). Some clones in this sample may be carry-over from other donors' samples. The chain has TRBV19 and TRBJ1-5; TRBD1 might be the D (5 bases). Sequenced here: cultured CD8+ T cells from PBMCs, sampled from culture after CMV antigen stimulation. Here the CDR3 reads CASSDDRSNQPQHF. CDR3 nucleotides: TGTGCCAGTAGTGACGACAGAAGCAATCAGCCCCAGCATTTT.